This is a list of T cell receptor beta chains from one sample in a study of T cell changes during pregnancy in multiple sclerosis. Sequencing used immunoSEQ multiplex PCR; TCRdb keeps in-frame clones, though not all of them. The sample lists 35,000 or so clones, roughly nine tenths occurring once. The specimen was CD4+ T cells from peripheral blood mononuclear cells, collected after pregnancy. These TCRs come from a female donor in good health, enrolled as a control in a pregnancy study. Each CDR3 is given with its conserved first and last residue. The D gene is left open where the match is weak.

D | J | V | DNA | CDR3
- | TRBJ1-1 | TRBV4-2 | TGTGCCAGCAGCGGTGGTATAAGGGCAGGGGCGACTGAAGCTTTCTTT | CASSGGIRAGATEAFF
- | TRBJ2-2 | TRBV7-3 | TGTGCCAGCACCGGGACTCTGAACACCGGGGAGCTGTTTTTT | CASTGTLNTGELFF
TRBD1 | TRBJ1-2 | TRBV9 | TGTGCCAGCAGCCTCTCCGGGACAGCCACTAACTATGGCTACACCTTC | CASSLSGTATNYGYTF
TRBD2 | TRBJ2-3 | TRBV19 | TGTGCCAGTAGTAATTGGGAGGGCGGATGGACTAGCACAGATACGCAGTATTTT | CASSNWEGGWTSTDTQYF
- | TRBJ1-2 | TRBV5-7 | TGTGCCAGCAGCGGGCCCGGGGTCTATGGCTACACCTTC | CASSGPGVYGYTF
- | TRBJ1-2 | TRBV4-2 | TGTGCCAGCAGCCAAGATTACAGTGCCTATGGCTACACCTTC | CASSQDYSAYGYTF
TRBD1 | TRBJ1-1 | TRBV18 | TGTGCCAGCTCACCCCCCGACAGGGGGATTATAGGCACTGAAGCTTTCTTT | CASSPPDRGIIGTEAFF
- | TRBJ2-1 | TRBV19 | TGTGCCAGTAGGGACTACTCCTACAATGAGCAGTTCTTC | CASRDYSYNEQFF
- | TRBJ1-2 | TRBV6-5 | TGTGCCAGCAGTTACTCCACGGGGGAGTTCTATGGCTACACCTTC | CASSYSTGEFYGYTF
- | TRBJ2-2 | TRBV6-6 | TGTGCCAGCAGTTACGTGCCACAGGTCGCAACCGGGGAGCTGTTTTTT | CASSYVPQVATGELFF
- | TRBJ1-4 | TRBV5-6 | TGTGCCAGCAGCTTGCGGCGACAGGTTAATGAAAAACTGTTTTTT | CASSLRRQVNEKLFF
TRBD1 | TRBJ1-1 | TRBV19 | TGTGCCAGTAACGAGGACAGGGTGTCTACGAACACTGAAGCTTTCTTT | CASNEDRVSTNTEAFF
- | TRBJ1-3 | TRBV6-6 | TGTGCCAGCAGAGAGACGACTAGCTCTGGAAACACCATATATTTT | CASRETTSSGNTIYF
TRBD1 | TRBJ2-4 | TRBV13 | TGTGCCAGCAGTCGTTTTACAATTGGACAGGGGCGGGCGACCAAAAACATTCAGTACTTC | CASSRFTIGQGRATKNIQYF
- | TRBJ1-5 | TRBV10-3 | TGTGCCATCAGTGAGTCGACAGCTGATTATCAGCCCCAGCATTTT | CAISESTADYQPQHF
- | TRBJ2-1 | TRBV9 | TGTGCCAGCAGCGTAAGACTCATGGCGGAGAATGAGCAGTTCTTC | CASSVRLMAENEQFF
TRBD2 | TRBJ2-3 | TRBV7-3 | TGTGCCAGCAGCTTGAGCGGGGGACGAGATACGCAGTATTTT | CASSLSGGRDTQYF
TRBD1 | TRBJ2-5 | TRBV7-3 | TGTGCCAGCAGCTTAGGGGACAGGGCCGGGACCCAGTACTTC | CASSLGDRAGTQYF
TRBD2 | TRBJ2-1 | TRBV7-2 | TGTGCCAGCAGCTCAGCAACTAGCGGGAAGATACGGAATGAGCAGTTCTTC | CASSSATSGKIRNEQFF
- | TRBJ1-2 | TRBV2 | TGTGCCAGCAGTGATTCGGGGCAGGGAGGCGGCTATGGCTACACCTTC | CASSDSGQGGGYGYTF
- | TRBJ1-5 | TRBV7-9 | TGTGCCAGCAGCTTAGACGGTCAGCCCCAGCATTTT | CASSLDGQPQHF
TRBD1 | TRBJ2-7 | TRBV6-1 | TGTGCCAGCAGTGCAGGGACAGGATTCAGCAACTACGAGCAGTACTTC | CASSAGTGFSNYEQYF
- | TRBJ1-2 | TRBV29-1 | TGCAGCGTTTCTAACCCGGGAGTGTGGGGAGGCTACACCTTC | CSVSNPGVWGGYTF
- | TRBJ2-1 | TRBV11-1 | TGTGCCAGCAGCTTAAGGAGCTACAATGAGCAGTTCTTC | CASSLRSYNEQFF
- | TRBJ2-1 | TRBV7-3 | TGTGCCAGCAGCCCCCGACACGGGATAGGGACAAACAATGAGCAGTTCTTC | CASSPRHGIGTNNEQFF
- | TRBJ1-5 | TRBV19 | TGTGCCAGTAGCCCCAGGGGAAGTCCAGGGAAGTATAGCAATCAGCCCCAGCATTTT | CASSPRGSPGKYSNQPQHF